This T cell receptor (beta chain) derives from a study of T-cell reconstitution after alpha-beta-depleted transplantation in children. This clonotype was found a few times. Using unique molecular identifiers, the investigators prepared the TCRbeta library. TCRdb called the PCR reads again in MiXCR, with one record for every CDR3 protein. The sample records fewer than 200,000 distinct CDR3 sequences, about 6.8% being singletons. The TCR sequence derives from a human donor who donated a stem cell graft to a child with Wiskott-Aldrich syndrome. Here the sequenced sample was PBMCs from the stem cell graft donor, taken from the stem cell graft.

The CDR3 here is CASSIGELSNQPQHF. CDR3 DNA: TGTGCCAGTAGTATAGGGGAGTTGAGCAATCAGCCCCAGCATTTT. This sequence joins TRBV19 and TRBJ1-5; D call uncertain. Germline V gene data show CDR1 as LNHDA and CDR2 as SQIVND (reference sequence). The CDR3 extends over 15 amino acids. Trimming removed 1 base from V and 1 base from J, with 8 bases in between.